This passage covers 18 T cell receptor beta chains from one sample sequenced in a study of OX40 agonist ivuxolimab in advanced cancers. This table comes from immunoSEQ multiplex PCR, and its TCRdb copy is limited to in-frame clones, with some not included. Of around 79,000 clones listed, 70% to 90% are singletons. Here the sequenced sample was CD4+ or CD8+ T cells sorted from blood, taken in a trial of the OX40 agonist ivuxolimab. The source of these receptors is an adult with an advanced solid tumor such as melanoma, head and neck, liver or kidney cancer.

The rearrangement uses TRBV7-8 and TRBJ1-6, with D possibly TRBD1 on 5 matching bases. CDR3 length equals 15 residues. Germline-derived CDR1 and CDR2 are SGHVS and FQNEAQ. Trimming took off 8 bases at V and 4 bases at J, with 15 bases between the two ends. The chain's CDR3 is CASGIGTGYNSPLHF. In DNA form, the CDR3 reads TGTGCCAGCGGTATAGGGACGGGGTATAATTCACCCCTCCACTTT. Using reference TRBV7-8 and TRBJ1-6 for the parts outside the CDR3, the full variable domain is GAGVSQSPRYKVAKRGQDVALRCDPISGHVSLFWYQQALGQGPEFLTYFQNEAQLDKSGLPSDRFFAERPEGSVSTLKIQRTQQEDSAVYLCASGIGTGYNSPLHFGNGTRLTVT.

The chain carries TRBV30 and TRBJ2-2; D might be TRBD2 (5 bases). CDR1 is GTSNPN, CDR2 SVGIG, per germline (reference sequence). The CDR3 sequence is 12 residues long. V lost 4 bases and J lost 7, with 10 bases in between. In DNA form, the CDR3 reads TGTGCCTGGACATCCCGGGGCGGGGAGCTGTTTTTT. Protein: CAWTSRGGELFF.

CDR3 region: CAWRRQGSNEKLFF. Here the CDR3 DNA reads TGTGCCTGGAGGCGACAGGGGTCTAATGAAAAACTGTTTTTT. V gene TRBV30 combines with J gene TRBJ1-4; TRBD1 aligns across 8 bases. Trimming at V came to 3 bases and at J to 3 bases, leaving 3 bases not matched to a gene. Germline lookup yields CDR1 GTSNPN and CDR2 SVGIG (reference sequence). The CDR3 runs to 14 residues.

This chain connects TRBV5-1 to TRBJ2-3; the match to TRBD2 covers 14 bases. V gave up 0 bases and J gave up 3 bases; unmatched junction bases: 6. Germline V gives CDR1 SGHRS, CDR2 YFSETQ. CDR3 length: 18 amino acids. The CDR3 protein is CASSLGLAGGTITDTQYF. CDR3 nucleotides: TGCGCCAGCAGCTTGGGACTAGCGGGGGGGACAATTACAGATACGCAGTATTTT.

The chain carries TRBV16 and TRBJ1-5; D is uncertain. V lost 0 bases and J lost 0, with 18 bases in between. Germline V gene data show CDR1 as KGHSY and CDR2 as FQNENV. CDR3 size: 19 residues. DNA of the CDR3: TGTGCCAGCAGCCAATCTTGGCAGCAACCCTCTTATAGCAATCAGCCCCAGCATTTT. Amino acids: CASSQSWQQPSYSNQPQHF.

The V and J genes are TRBV6-4 and TRBJ2-2; no clear D gene. Germline assignment: CDR1 MRHNA and CDR2 SNTAGT. This CDR3 region has 15 residues. V was cut by 5 bases and J by 6 bases, with 16 bases left in between. CDR3 DNA sequence: TGTGCCAGCAGTCCTATCTTCAACACGGCCGGGGAGCTGTTTTTT. As protein: CASSPIFNTAGELFF.

The chain carries TRBV7-9 and TRBJ2-7, with D possibly matching TRBD1 (5 bases). The CDR3 has 13 residues. Germline CDR1 and CDR2: SEHNR and FQNEAQ (reference sequence). Trimming took 4 bases from V and 0 from J, leaving 7 bases between them. CDR3 bases: TGTGCCAGCAGCTCAGACAGCTCCTACGAGCAGTACTTC. It yields the protein CASSSDSSYEQYF.

This clone was seen a single time. The chain employs TRBV18 and TRBJ1-6; maybe TRBD1 (6 bases). In germline, CDR1 is KGHSH, CDR2 LQKENI. This CDR3 spans 16 amino acids. The V gene lost 6 bases and the J gene lost 7 bases, with 19 bases spanning the gap. The CDR3 sequence: CASSEGGTGRNSPLHF. The DNA of the CDR3 is TGTGCCAGCTCCGAGGGGGGAACAGGGAGGAATTCACCCCTCCACTTT.

This chain connects TRBV2 to TRBJ1-2, with D uncertain. Germline V gene lookup returns CDR1 SNHLY and CDR2 FYNNEI. V was pared by 6 bases and J by 8 bases, with 16 bases between. The CDR3 runs to 13 residues. In DNA, the CDR3 is TGTGCCAGCAGCGCCGTTGCCCTGGGCGGCTACACCTTC. It encodes CASSAVALGGYTF. The complete variable domain, with remaining parts taken from reference TRBV2 and TRBJ1-2, reads EPEVTQTPSHQVTQMGQEVILRCVPISNHLYFYWYRQILGQKVEFLVSFYNNEISEKSEIFDDQFSVERPDGSNFTLKIRSTKLEDSAMYFCASSAVALGGYTFGSGTRLTVV.

The chain recombines TRBV20-1 with TRBJ1-1; no firm D call. The CDR3 extends over 11 amino acids. The V gene's germline CDR1 is DFQATT and CDR2 SNEGSKA (reference sequence). V lost 5 bases, J lost 2 bases, and 6 bases lay in between. The CDR3 region is CSAGINTEAFF. The CDR3 coding sequence is TGCAGTGCTGGAATCAACACTGAAGCTTTCTTT.

About this clone: The sample holds other DNA sequences that translate to the same CDR3. The rearrangement links TRBV18 to TRBJ2-7; TRBD1 aligns across 7 bases. V was clipped by 3 bases and J by 2 bases; unmatched bases: 4. The CDR3 runs 14 residues. Germline V gene data show CDR1 as KGHSH and CDR2 as LQKENI. The CDR3, as DNA: TGTGCCAGCTCACCCCGACAGGGAACCTACGAGCAGTACTTC. Protein product: CASSPRQGTYEQYF.

J is TRBJ1-1 and V is TRBV2, with a possible D match to TRBD1 (5 bases). The CDR3 loop spans 14 amino acids. The V gene's germline CDR1 is SNHLY and CDR2 FYNNEI. The V end was cut by 4 bases, the J end by 3 bases, with 12 bases between. The CDR3 sequence is CASSARRGYTEAFF. The CDR3, as DNA: TGTGCCAGCAGTGCCAGGAGGGGCTACACTGAAGCTTTCTTT.

The rearrangement links TRBV7-2 to TRBJ2-3; 14 positions match TRBD2. The J segment lost 2 bases and the V segment lost 4 bases, leaving 5 bases of the junction unmatched. The CDR3 contains 17 residues. From germline, CDR1 is SGHTA and CDR2 FQGNSA. The DNA for the CDR3 is TGTGCCAGCAGCTCCCGACTAGCGGGGGGGTTCACAGATACGCAGTATTTT. Translating it yields CASSSRLAGGFTDTQYF.

The V and J genes are TRBV7-8 and TRBJ2-5, with D perhaps assigned TRBD1 or TRBD2 (5 bases each). The CDR3 length is 13 residues. CDR1 and CDR2 (germline): SGHVS, FQNEAQ. V lost 5 bases and J lost 2, with 9 bases in between. The CDR3 protein is CASSPGPQETQYF. The CDR3 coding sequence is TGTGCCAGCAGCCCGGGACCTCAAGAGACCCAGTACTTC. Filled out from reference TRBV7-8 and TRBJ2-5, the complete variable domain reads GAGVSQSPRYKVAKRGQDVALRCDPISGHVSLFWYQQALGQGPEFLTYFQNEAQLDKSGLPSDRFFAERPEGSVSTLKIQRTQQEDSAVYLCASSPGPQETQYFGPGTRLLVL.

This chain uses TRBV7-2 with TRBJ1-2; 7 bases map to TRBD1. V shed 1 base, J shed 0 bases, and the junction held 11 bases outside the gene matches. There are 18 residues in the CDR3. The germline V gene encodes CDR1 SGHTA and CDR2 FQGNSA. The CDR3 nucleotides read TGTGCCAGCAGCTTAGTGGTCAAGGACAGGAGAGCTAACTATGGCTACACCTTC. It codes for CASSLVVKDRRANYGYTF. Full variable domain (remainder filled in from reference TRBV7-2 and TRBJ1-2): GAGVSQSPSNKVTEKGKDVELRCDPISGHTALYWYRQSLGQGLEFLIYFQGNSAPDKSGLPSDRFSAERTGGSVSTLTIQRTQQEDSAVYLCASSLVVKDRRANYGYTFGSGTRLTVV.

V is TRBV5-1 and J is TRBJ2-1, with TRBD2 as a possible D gene (6 bases). Germline CDR1 is SGHRS and CDR2 is YFSETQ. This CDR3 has 16 residues. The ends were cut back, 1 base at V and 4 bases at J, with 15 bases in the middle. CDR3 DNA: TGCGCCAGCAGCTTGCGGGGGAGAGGCTATTACAATGAGCAGTTCTTC. It codes for CASSLRGRGYYNEQFF.

This clone showed up just a few times. The rearrangement uses TRBV7-3 and TRBJ2-3; D uncertain. Trimming shortened V by 1 base and J by 1 base, and 0 bases separated the two germline ends. The CDR3 covers 12 residues. In germline, CDR1 is SGHTA, CDR2 FQGTGA. As DNA, the CDR3 is TGTGCCAGCAGCTTAAGCACAGATACGCAGTATTTT. This encodes CASSLSTDTQYF.

The genes are TRBV7-9 and TRBJ1-4; possibly TRBD1 for D (6 bases). This CDR3 region has 14 residues. CDR1 is SEHNR, CDR2 FQNEAQ, per germline (reference sequence). Trimming stripped 6 bases from V and 2 bases from J, with 10 bases between. In nucleotides, the CDR3 is TGTGCCAGCAGTCTGACAGGCACTAATGAAAAACTGTTTTTT. Protein sequence: CASSLTGTNEKLFF. The full variable domain, completed using reference TRBV7-9 and TRBJ1-4, is DTGVSQNPRHKITKRGQNVTFRCDPISEHNRLYWYRQTLGQGPEFLTYFQNEAQLEKSRLLSDRFSAERPKGSFSTLEIQRTEQGDSAMYLCASSLTGTNEKLFFGSGTQLSVL.